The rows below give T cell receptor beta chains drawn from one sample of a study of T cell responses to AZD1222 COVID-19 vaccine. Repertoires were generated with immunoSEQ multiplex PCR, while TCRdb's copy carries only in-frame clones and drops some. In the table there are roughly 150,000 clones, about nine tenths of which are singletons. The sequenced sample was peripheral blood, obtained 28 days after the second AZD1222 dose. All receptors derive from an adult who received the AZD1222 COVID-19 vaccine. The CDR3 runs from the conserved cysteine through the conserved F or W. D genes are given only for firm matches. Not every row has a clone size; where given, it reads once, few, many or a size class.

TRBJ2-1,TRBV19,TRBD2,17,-,TGTGCCAGTAGCCCCCTAAAAACGAGCGGGAACTACAATGAGCAGTTCTTC,CASSPLKTSGNYNEQFF
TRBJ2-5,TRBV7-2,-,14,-,TGTGCCAGCAGCTTAATGGGGGGCCAAGAGACCCAGTACTTC,CASSLMGGQETQYF
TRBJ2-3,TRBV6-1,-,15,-,TGTGCCAGCAGTGAGCATTTGGGGTTCGGGGATACGCAGTATTTT,CASSEHLGFGDTQYF
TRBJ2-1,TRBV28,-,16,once,TGTGCCAGCAGTTTAGGCCACAGGGTCCAAGAGGGGGAGCAGTTCTTC,CASSLGHRVQEGEQFF
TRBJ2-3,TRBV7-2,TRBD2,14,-,TGTGCCAGCAGCTCCGGACTAGCACCAGATACGCAGTATTTT,CASSSGLAPDTQYF
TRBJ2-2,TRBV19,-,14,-,TGTGCCAGTAGTATAGTTGGGAACACCGGGGAGCTGTTTTTT,CASSIVGNTGELFF
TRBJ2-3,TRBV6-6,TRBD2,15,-,TGTGCCAGCATGCAAGCGGGAGGGCCGGGGGATACGCAGTATTTT,CASMQAGGPGDTQYF
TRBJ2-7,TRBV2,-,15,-,TGTGCCAGCAGTGAACTAGCGCTGTTCTCCTACGAGCAGTACTTC,CASSELALFSYEQYF
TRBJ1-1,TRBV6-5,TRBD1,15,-,TGTGCCAGCAGTTACAGGACAGGGGCGAACACTGAAGCTTTCTTT,CASSYRTGANTEAFF
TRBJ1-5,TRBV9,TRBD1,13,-,TGTGCCAGCAGCGTAGTAGGGACAGGGCCCCAGCATTTT,CASSVVGTGPQHF
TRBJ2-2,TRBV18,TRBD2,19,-,TGTGCCAGCTCACCAGAGGCGCGTCTAGCGGGAGTAGTAACCGGGGAGCTGTTTTTT,CASSPEARLAGVVTGELFF
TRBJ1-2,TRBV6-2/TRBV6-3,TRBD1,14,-,TGTGCCAGCAACCCGACAGGGGCCAACTATGGCTACACCTTC,CASNPTGANYGYTF
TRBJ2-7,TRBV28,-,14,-,TGTGCCAGCAGTTTAGGCCTAGGGGGGTACGAGCAGTACTTC,CASSLGLGGYEQYF
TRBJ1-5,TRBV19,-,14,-,TGTGCCAGTTCGTCCTACTGGGGAGGTCAGCCCCAGCATTTT,CASSSYWGGQPQHF
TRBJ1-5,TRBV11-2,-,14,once,TGTGCCAGCAGCTTATCGCGCAGTCTCCAGCCCCAGCATTTT,CASSLSRSLQPQHF
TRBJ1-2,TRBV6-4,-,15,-,TGTGCCAGCAGTGACTTTCCAAACCCCCTTTATGGCTACACCTTC,CASSDFPNPLYGYTF
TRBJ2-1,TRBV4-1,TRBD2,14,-,TGCGCCAGCAGCCCGGGACTAGCGGGAGATGAGCAGTTCTTC,CASSPGLAGDEQFF
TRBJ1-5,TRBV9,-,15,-,TGTGCCAGCAGCCCCGCCGGATCATCCAATCAGCCCCAGCATTTT,CASSPAGSSNQPQHF
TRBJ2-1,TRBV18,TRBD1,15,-,TGTGCCAGCTCACCACCAGGGGGCTTCCACAATGAGCAGTTCTTC,CASSPPGGFHNEQFF
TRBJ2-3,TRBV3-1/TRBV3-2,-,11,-,TGTGCCAGCAGCCAAGTTGATACGCAGTATTTT,CASSQVDTQYF
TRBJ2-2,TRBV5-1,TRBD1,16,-,TGCGCCAGCAGCCCTCAGGCAGGGGGCATCACCGGGGAGCTGTTTTTT,CASSPQAGGITGELFF
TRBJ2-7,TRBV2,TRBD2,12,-,TGTGCCAGCAGAGCTAGCGGGAACGAGCAGTACTTC,CASRASGNEQYF
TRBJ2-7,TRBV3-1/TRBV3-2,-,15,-,TGTGCCAGCAGCCAGGCTCCGGGTGCTACCTACGAGCAGTACTTC,CASSQAPGATYEQYF
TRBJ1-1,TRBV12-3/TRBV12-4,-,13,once,TGTGCCAGCAGTTTACTTCGGGACACTGAAGCTTTCTTT,CASSLLRDTEAFF
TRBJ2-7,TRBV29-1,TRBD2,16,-,TGCAGCGTTGAGGAGCCGATAGCGGGAGTTGGTTACGAGCAGTACTTC,CSVEEPIAGVGYEQYF
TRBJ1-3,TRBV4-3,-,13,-,TGCGCCAGCAGCGCCGTAGATGGAAACACCATATATTTT,CASSAVDGNTIYF
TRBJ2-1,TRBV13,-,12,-,TGTGCCAGCAGCGCGGCCTTGAGGGGGCAGTTCTTC,CASSAALRGQFF
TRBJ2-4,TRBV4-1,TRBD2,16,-,TGCGCCAGCAGCCAAGAAGCCGGGAGGGTCAAAAACATTCAGTACTTC,CASSQEAGRVKNIQYF
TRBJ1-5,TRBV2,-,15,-,TGTGCCAGCAGTGAAGCGAGGGGGTTTGAGCAGCCCCAGCATTTT,CASSEARGFEQPQHF
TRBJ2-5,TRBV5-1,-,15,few,TGCGCCAGCAGCTTGAACCTAGCCTCCGGGGAGACCCAGTACTTC,CASSLNLASGETQYF
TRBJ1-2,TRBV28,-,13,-,TGTGCCAGCAGTTCGGGGCCCCCCTATGGCTACACCTTC,CASSSGPPYGYTF
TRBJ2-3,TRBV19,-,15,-,TGTGCCAGTACCGAAGGGAGGGGGCGAGCAGATACGCAGTATTTT,CASTEGRGRADTQYF
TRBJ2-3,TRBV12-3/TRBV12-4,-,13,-,TGTGCCAGCAGCCAGCGGACTGCCCATACGCAGTATTTT,CASSQRTAHTQYF
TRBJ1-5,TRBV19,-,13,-,TGTGCCAGTAGTATGAATAGCAATCAGCCCCAGCATTTT,CASSMNSNQPQHF
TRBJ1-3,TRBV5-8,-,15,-,TGTGCCAGCAGCTTGGAGACGGGTAGTGGAAACACCATATATTTT,CASSLETGSGNTIYF
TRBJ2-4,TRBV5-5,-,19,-,TGTGCCAGCAGCTTCAACCCTCACCGGGACACGGCTAACTTATACATTCAGTACTTC,CASSFNPHRDTANLYIQYF
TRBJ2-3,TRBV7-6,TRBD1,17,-,TGTGCCAGCAGCTCACTCACAGGGGCTGCTAGCACAGATACGCAGTATTTT,CASSSLTGAASTDTQYF
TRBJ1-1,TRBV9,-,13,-,TGTGCCAGCAGCGTAAATCGGGGGACTGAAGCTTTCTTT,CASSVNRGTEAFF
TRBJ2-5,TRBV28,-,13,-,TGTGCCAGCAAACCCCCGGGACGAGAGACCCAGTACTTC,CASKPPGRETQYF
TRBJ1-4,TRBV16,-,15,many,TGTGCCAGCAGGCGAACCGCCGCAACTAATGAAAAACTGTTTTTT,CASRRTAATNEKLFF
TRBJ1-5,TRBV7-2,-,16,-,TGTGCCAGCAGCTTAGCCCGGACAGTTTACAATCAGCCCCAGCATTTT,CASSLARTVYNQPQHF
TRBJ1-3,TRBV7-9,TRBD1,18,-,TGTGCCAGCAGCCGGAGACGAGACAGGGAAAGAGCTGGAAACACCATATATTTT,CASSRRRDRERAGNTIYF
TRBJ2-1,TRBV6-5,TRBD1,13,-,TGTGCCAGCCTCAGGACAGGGAGAAATGAGCAGTTCTTC,CASLRTGRNEQFF
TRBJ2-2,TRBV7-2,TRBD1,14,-,TGTGCCAGCAGCAGGACAGGGTCTCGTGGGGAGCTGTTTTTT,CASSRTGSRGELFF
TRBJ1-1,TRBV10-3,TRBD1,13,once,TGTGCCATCAAGGACAGGTGGGACACTGAAGCTTTCTTT,CAIKDRWDTEAFF
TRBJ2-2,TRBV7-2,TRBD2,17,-,TGTGCCAGCAGCACTGCCGAACAGCGGGGCTGGGGCGGGGAGCTGTTTTTT,CASSTAEQRGWGGELFF
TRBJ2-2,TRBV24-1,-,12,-,TGTGCCACCAGTGGCGTAGCCGGGGAGCTGTTTTTT,CATSGVAGELFF
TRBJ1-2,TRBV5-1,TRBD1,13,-,TGCGCCAGCAGCCCCGGGACAGGGTTTGGCTACACCTTC,CASSPGTGFGYTF
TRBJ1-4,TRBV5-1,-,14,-,TGCGCCAGCAGCTTGGTACAGGAAAGGGGAAAACTGTTTTTT,CASSLVQERGKLFF
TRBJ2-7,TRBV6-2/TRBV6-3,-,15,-,TGTGCCAGCAGTTACTCGGCAGGGATAGACTACGAGCAGTACTTC,CASSYSAGIDYEQYF
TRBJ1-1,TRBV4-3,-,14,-,TGCGCCAGCAGCCAAGACGTGGGCTGGGCTGAAGCTTTCTTT,CASSQDVGWAEAFF
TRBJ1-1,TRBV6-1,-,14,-,TGTGCCAGCAGTGAATCTTGGACAGCTTTTGAAGCTTTCTTT,CASSESWTAFEAFF
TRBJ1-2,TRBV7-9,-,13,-,TGTGCCAGCACCGAACAGGGTAACTATGGCTACACCTTC,CASTEQGNYGYTF
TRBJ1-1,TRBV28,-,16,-,TGTGCCAGCAGTTTATCGGGATGGCAGGGAGGCACTGAAGCTTTCTTT,CASSLSGWQGGTEAFF